The 21 T cell receptor beta chains in this list originate from one sample, sequenced in a study of esophageal squamous cell carcinoma under preoperative chemotherapy. TCRdb reanalysed the PCR reads using MiXCR and keeps one entry per CDR3 protein. The table shows some 30,000 distinct CDR3 sequences, with roughly half occurring only once. Stated time point: before preoperative PTX-NDP chemotherapy. This specimen was collected from a patient given preoperative chemotherapy. The receptor set was obtained from a human donor with esophageal squamous cell carcinoma. The donor label of this sample is uncertain.

The J gene is TRBJ2-4, the V gene TRBV12-3 or TRBV12-4; TRBD1 or TRBD2 may be the D gene (5 bases each). The CDR3 sequence is 14 residues long. Trimming stripped 11 bases from V and 5 bases from J, with 19 bases between. The CDR3 coding sequence is TGTGCCTGGACCTCGCCCGGGGCCCAAAACATTCAGTACTTC. Its protein is CAWTSPGAQNIQYF.

With respect to this clonotype: One end of the junction fails to match germline, which may point to a read error. The rearrangement uses TRBV7-8 and TRBJ2-3; maybe TRBD2 (6 bases). The CDR3 totals 14 residues. Germline loops: CDR1 SGHVS, CDR2 FQNEAQ. The CDR3 coding sequence is TGTGCCAGCAGCTTGCCGGGAGCCCAAAATACGCAGTACTTT. Translated, it gives CASSLPGAQNTQYF. Complete variable domain (other parts from reference TRBV7-8 and TRBJ2-3): GAGVSQSPRYKVAKRGQDVALRCDPISGHVSLFWYQQALGQGPEFLTYFQNEAQLDKSGLPSDRFFAERPEGSVSTLKIQRTQQEDSAVYLCASSLPGAQNTQYFGPGTRLTVL.

In the case of this clonotype: One junction end disagrees with the germline gene, perhaps due to a read error. The chain is built from TRBV12-3 or TRBV12-4 and TRBJ2-4; D uncertain. The CDR3 is 14 residues long. The CDR3, as DNA: TGTGCCTGTACCTCCCCCGGTGCCCAAAAGATTCAGTACTTC. Translating it yields CACTSPGAQKIQYF.

The chain joins TRBV19 to TRBJ2-1; TRBD2 matches 7 bases. J was trimmed by 9 bases and V by 2 bases; bases with no gene match: 13. The CDR3 loop spans 16 amino acids. In germline, CDR1 is LNHDA, CDR2 SQIVND (reference sequence). CDR3 sequence: CASSIFGVGGEGEQFF. CDR3 sequence (DNA): TGTGCCAGTAGTATATTTGGTGTGGGAGGGGAGGGTGAGCAGTTCTTC.

CDR3 residues: CASSLRDYTDTQYF. The CDR3 DNA sequence: TGTGCCAGCAGCCTCCGGGACTACACAGATACGCAGTATTTT. This sequence joins TRBV7-2 and TRBJ2-3; 7 bases agree with TRBD2. The V gene end was trimmed by 5 bases and the J gene end by 2 bases; junction bases not matched to a gene: 4. The germline gives CDR1 SGHTA, CDR2 FQGNSA. This CDR3 has 14 residues. The full variable domain, in which reference TRBV7-2 and TRBJ2-3 provide the parts outside the CDR3, is GAGVSQSPSNKVTEKGKDVELRCDPISGHTALYWYRQSLGQGLEFLIYFQGNSAPDKSGLPSDRFSAERTGGSVSTLTIQRTQQEDSAVYLCASSLRDYTDTQYFGPGTRLTVL.

With regard to this clonotype: Without the conserved terminal phenylalanine or tryptophan, this CDR3 likely stems from a read error. V usage is TRBV7-9 and J usage is TRBJ2-5; 9 nucleotides match TRBD2. The ends lost 4 bases at V and 7 bases at J; junction bases unmatched: 13. Germline values: CDR1 SEHNR, CDR2 FQNEAQ (reference sequence). CDR3 size: 16 residues. The DNA for the CDR3 is TGTGCCAGCAGCTCGGGCGGGCGGGGGGGGCCAGCGACCCAGTACTCG. Its protein is CASSSGGRGGPATQYS.

This chain uses TRBV7-2 with TRBJ2-4; D may be TRBD2 (7 bases). The closer fit of TRBJ2-5 to the DNA end suggests the J call may be wrong. Germline V lookup: CDR1 SGHTA, CDR2 FQGNSA. The length of the CDR3 is 16 residues. The CDR3 DNA sequence: TGTGCCAGCGGGGGGGGCGGGGGCCGAGACCGAGAGACCCAGTACTTC. Encoded protein: CASGGGGGRDRETQYF.

This clonotype was seen many times. The CDR3 reads CASSSLGMGEREEQYF. The DNA for the CDR3 is TGTGCCAGCAGCTCCCTGGGCATGGGTGAAAGGGAGGAGCAGTACTTC. The V gene is TRBV5-6, the J gene TRBJ2-5; D possibly corresponds to TRBD2 (6 bases). Trimming removed 3 bases at V and 11 bases at J, with 26 bases between. The CDR3 contains 16 residues. Germline CDR1 SGHDT, CDR2 YYEEEE.

On this clonotype itself: Sequence at one end of the junction differs from germline and may be a read error. The CDR3 region has the DNA TGTGACAGCAGTCGGGGAACGGGAGGATTAGGAGAGACCCAGTACTTT. It is translated as CDSSRGTGGLGETQYF. The chain recombines TRBV6-1 with TRBJ2-3; 7 nucleotides line up with TRBD2. Looked up from germline, CDR1 is MNHNS and CDR2 is SASEGT. The length of the CDR3 is 16 residues.

This clonotype has a single count. The V gene is TRBV7-2, the J gene TRBJ2-5, with D possibly matching TRBD1 (6 bases). This CDR3 is built from 18 residues. Trimming left V 5 bases short and J 11 bases short, with 33 bases between. The germline CDR1 and CDR2 sequences are SGHTA and FQGNSA. Here the CDR3 reads CASSPQLVGGRSYNEQYF. DNA for the CDR3: TGTGCCAGCAGCCCCCAACTGGTAGGGGGTCGCTCCTACAATGAGCAGTACTTC.

V is TRBV11-3 and J is TRBJ2-1; D unresolved. The CDR3 has 15 amino acids. CDR1 SGHNT and CDR2 YENEEA come from the germline V gene. V lost 5 bases, J lost 3 bases, and 14 bases lay in between. CDR3 in amino acids: CASSPRVNVYNEQFF. CDR3 DNA: TGTGCCAGCAGCCCCAGAGTTAACGTCTACAATGAGCAGTTCTTC.

In its sample, this clonotype was seen many times. The chain uses TRBV7-8 and TRBJ2-6; D is undetermined. The CDR3 is 17 residues long. V was pared by 5 bases and J by 0 bases, with 14 bases between. Germline CDR1 and CDR2: SGHVS and FQNEAQ. The CDR3 sequence is CASSHSRLTSGANVLTF. CDR3 coding DNA: TGTGCCAGCAGCCACAGTCGACTGACCTCTGGGGCCAACGTCCTGACTTTC.

Of note for this clonotype: One end of the junction is discordant with germline, which a read error may explain. This chain links TRBV7-6 with TRBJ2-3; D is possibly TRBD1 (6 bases). The CDR3 loop spans 15 amino acids. Germline CDR1 is SGHVS and CDR2 is FNYEAQ. CDR3 sequence reads: CAAGSGARGTDTQYF. In DNA form, the CDR3 reads TGTGCCGCGGGCTCCGGGGCCAGGGGCACAGATACCCAGTATTTC.

This clonotype has ten or more counts. The chain carries TRBV11-2 and TRBJ1-1; the match to TRBD1 covers 7 bases. The junction had 8 bases not matched to a gene; V was cut back by 6 bases and J by 1 base. This CDR3 has 15 amino acids. Germline V gene data show CDR1 as SGHAT and CDR2 as FQNNGV. The CDR3 loop is CASSYRGLGNTEAFF. DNA for the CDR3: TGTGCCAGCAGTTACAGGGGTCTAGGGAACACTGAAGCTTTCTTT.

Points on this clonotype: One junction end disagrees with the germline gene, perhaps due to a read error. The chain links TRBV7-2 to TRBJ2-3; D gene ambiguous. CDR1 is SGHTA, CDR2 FQGNSA, per germline. The CDR3 contains 11 residues. In DNA form, the CDR3 reads TGTGCCACCAGTGGCAAAGATACGCAGTACTTT. Residues: CATSGKDTQYF.

This chain connects TRBV11-2 to TRBJ2-3, with D possibly being TRBD1 or TRBD2 (5 bases each). CDR1 and CDR2 (germline): SGHAT, FQNNGV. The CDR3 is made up of 14 amino acids. The ends were cut back, 1 base at V and 4 bases at J, with 9 bases in the middle. CDR3 sequence: CASSLGGTADTQYF. CDR3 nucleotides: TGTGCCAGCAGCTTAGGAGGGACGGCAGATACGCAGTATTTT. Full variable domain (missing parts from reference TRBV11-2 and TRBJ2-3): EAGVAQSPRYKIIEKRQSVAFWCNPISGHATLYWYQQILGQGPKLLIQFQNNGVVDDSQLPKDRFSAERLKGVDSTLKIQPAKLEDSAVYLCASSLGGTADTQYFGPGTRLTVL.

The chain uses TRBV7-3 and TRBJ2-5, with 7 bases fitting TRBD2. Losses at the gene ends were 3 bases for V and 8 bases for J; bases not matched to a gene: 18. The CDR3 is made up of 17 amino acids. Germline CDR1 reads SGHTA; CDR2 reads FQGTGA. This CDR3 reads CASSLGPGGGVQNTQYF. The DNA of the CDR3 is TGTGCCAGCAGCTTGGGACCGGGGGGAGGGGTCCAAAACACCCAGTACTTC.

The chain uses TRBV7-6 and TRBJ2-3; D might be TRBD1 (5 bases). CDR1 SGHVS and CDR2 FNYEAQ come from the germline V gene. V lost 5 bases and J 2 bases, leaving 14 bases between the germline ends. The CDR3 has 15 amino acids. Here the CDR3 DNA reads TGTGCCAGCAGCCAACAGGTTGAGAACACAGATACGCAGTATTTT. Its translation is CASSQQVENTDTQYF.

This clonotype was observed many times. This chain links TRBV7-6 with TRBJ2-1; 8 bases match TRBD1. The CDR3 is 17 residues long. Germline CDR1 and CDR2: SGHVS and FNYEAQ. V gave up 5 bases and J gave up 0 bases; unmatched junction bases: 9. The chain's CDR3 is CASSRRTGTSSYNEQFF. The CDR3 DNA sequence: TGTGCCAGCAGCCGGCGGACAGGGACGAGCTCCTACAATGAGCAGTTCTTC.

This clonotype was seen ten or more times. This chain connects TRBV27 to TRBJ2-7, with D perhaps matching TRBD2 (6 bases). V lost 3 bases, J lost 2 bases, and 14 bases lay in between. This CDR3 contains 15 residues. Germline CDR1 reads MNHEY; CDR2 reads SMNVEV (reference sequence). CDR3 nucleotides: TGTGCCAGCAGTTTGAAAACAGGAGGGACCTACGAGCAGTACTTC. This codes for CASSLKTGGTYEQYF.

This clonotype was counted once. One end of the junction is discordant with germline, which a read error may explain. V usage is TRBV12-3 or TRBV12-4 and J usage is TRBJ2-4; D is unresolved. This CDR3 region has 14 residues. The CDR3, as DNA: TGTGCCGGTACCTGCCCCGGTGCCAAAGACATTCAGTACTTC. Residues: CAGTCPGAKDIQYF.